Listed here are 6 T cell receptor beta chains from one sample, sequenced in a study of shared clonotypes between healthy human individuals. TCRdb keeps only in-frame clones here, not all; method: immunoSEQ multiplex PCR. The repertoire consists of millions of clones, with about 95% occurring once and the leading ten covering more than 0.95%. As defined, naive CD8 cells were CD45RO-negative and positively selected for CCR7, with terminally differentiated effector memory CD45RA+ cells excluded. The sample comprised naive CD8+ T cells sorted from blood. These receptors originate from a man between 18 and 35 years old in good health.

V is TRBV30 and J is TRBJ1-2, with no clear D. The V gene's germline CDR1 is GTSNPN and CDR2 SVGIG (reference sequence). Trimming left V 2 bases short and J 13 bases short, with 14 bases between. This CDR3 contains 11 residues. CDR3 nucleotides: TGTGCCTGGAGTTTCGACGGCATTCGCACCTTC. It translates to CAWSFDGIRTF.

This clone was detected only once. The chain uses TRBV7-3 and TRBJ1-6; D is unclear. This CDR3 region has 13 residues. Trimming removed 0 bases at V and 10 bases at J, with 7 bases between. The germline CDR1 and CDR2 sequences are SGHTA and FQGTGA. The CDR3 reads CASSLTGKSPLHF. Written as DNA, the CDR3 is TGTGCCAGCAGCTTAACAGGGAAATCACCCCTCCACTTT.

The J gene is TRBJ2-5, the V gene TRBV11-2, with 7 bases matching TRBD2. The CDR3 sequence is 16 residues long. The V gene's germline CDR1 is SGHAT and CDR2 FQNNGV. V trimming: 0 bases; J trimming: 4 bases; junction bases outside the gene matches: 8. CDR3 nucleotides: TGTGCCAGCAGCTTAGAGTTCCTAGCGGAAGGAGAGACCCAGTACTTC. Protein sequence: CASSLEFLAEGETQYF.

The V and J genes are TRBV6-5 and TRBJ2-7; TRBD1 aligns across 11 bases. The CDR3 has 15 amino acids. J gave up 6 bases and V 0 bases, and 4 bases lay outside the gene matches. Germline lookup yields CDR1 MNHEY and CDR2 SVGAGI. CDR3 region: CASSYSIGTGGEQYF. CDR3 DNA: TGTGCCAGCAGTTACTCGATTGGGACAGGGGGCGAGCAGTACTTC.

This sequence joins TRBV27 and TRBJ2-7; D remains ambiguous. This CDR3 spans 16 amino acids. V dropped 5 bases and J dropped 5 bases, with 22 bases sitting between them. Germline CDR1 reads MNHEY; CDR2 reads SMNVEV (reference sequence). The DNA of the CDR3 is TGTGCCAGCAGTGTCTCCTTTGGGGAAGCCCCCAACGAGCAGTACTTC. This codes for CASSVSFGEAPNEQYF.

This chain uses TRBV27 with TRBJ2-2; D remains ambiguous. V was cut by 3 bases and J by 2 bases, with 10 bases left in between. CDR1 is MNHEY and CDR2 is SMNVEV in the germline V gene (reference sequence). This CDR3 is 15 amino acids long. The CDR3: CASSFGTENTGELFF. The DNA of the CDR3 is TGTGCCAGCAGTTTCGGAACAGAAAACACCGGGGAGCTGTTTTTT.